The subject of this entry is one TCR beta chain. The antigen is unknown. CDR1 SNHLY and CDR2 FYNNEI come from the germline V gene. The germline V and J ends were trimmed by 6 bases and 8 bases, with 14 bases remaining between them. The CDR3 is made up of 13 amino acids. This entry is derived from a study of Ad26.COV2.S vaccination and SARS-CoV-2 variants. Background on the study: The donor was enrolled in the Ad26.COV2.S arm of the COV1001 trial.

Overall study results and limits: Participants given vaccine showed non-spike TCR breadth similar to that of placebo recipients.

The table came from immunoSEQ multiplex PCR; TCRdb's copy has only in-frame clones and leaves some out. Of roughly 420,000 clones listed, over 75% are singletons. Sample treatment: roughly 18 received Ad26.COV2.S at low or high dose, single or two shots; roughly five received placebo; per-sample allocation not given. Day 63 after the first vaccine or placebo injection was the time point for sampling. The specimen comprised peripheral blood, sampled in a trial of Ad26.COV2.S vaccine versus placebo. This chain links TRBV2 with TRBJ1-5; perhaps TRBD1 as D (5 bases). The sequence came from a person aged 18 to 59 who received the Ad26.COV2.S COVID-19 vaccine or a placebo. The CDR3 sequence: CASSWDLIEPQHF. Written as DNA, the CDR3 is TGTGCCAGCAGCTGGGACCTGATTGAGCCCCAGCATTTT.